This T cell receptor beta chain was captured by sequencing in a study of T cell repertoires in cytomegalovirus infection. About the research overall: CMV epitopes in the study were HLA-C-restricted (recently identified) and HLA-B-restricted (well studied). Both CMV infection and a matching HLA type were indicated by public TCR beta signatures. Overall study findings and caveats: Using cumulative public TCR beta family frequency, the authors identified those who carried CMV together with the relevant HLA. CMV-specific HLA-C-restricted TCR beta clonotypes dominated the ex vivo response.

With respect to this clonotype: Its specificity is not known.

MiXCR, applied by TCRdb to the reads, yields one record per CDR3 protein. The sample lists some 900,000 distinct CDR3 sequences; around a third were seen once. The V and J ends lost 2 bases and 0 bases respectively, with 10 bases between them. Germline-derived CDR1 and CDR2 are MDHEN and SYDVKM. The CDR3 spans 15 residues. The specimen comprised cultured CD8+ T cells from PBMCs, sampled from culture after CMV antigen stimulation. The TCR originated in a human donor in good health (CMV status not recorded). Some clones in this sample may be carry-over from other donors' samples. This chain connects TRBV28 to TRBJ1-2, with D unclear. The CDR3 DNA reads TGTGCCAGCAGTTTAAGTGGGCGTACTAACTATGGCTACACCTTC. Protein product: CASSLSGRTNYGYTF.